Listed here are 12 T cell receptor beta chains from one sample, sequenced in a study of PD-1 blockade in classical Hodgkin lymphoma. Noted time point: newly diagnosed, previously untreated cHL patient sample. The protocol was immunoSEQ multiplex PCR, while the TCRdb copy is restricted to in-frame clones and leaves out a portion. The data show tens of thousands of clones, approximately 91% seen once. Material for sequencing was peripheral blood mononuclear cells (PBMCs). The receptor set was obtained from a human donor with classical Hodgkin lymphoma.

The CDR3: CASRSNTEAFF. The CDR3 DNA sequence: TGTGCCAGCCGATCAAACACTGAAGCTTTCTTT. The genes are TRBV28 and TRBJ1-1; D not certain. The CDR3 runs to 11 residues. The germline CDR1 and CDR2 sequences are MDHEN and SYDVKM. Trimming took 8 bases from V and 2 from J, leaving 6 bases between them.

The chain links TRBV11-2 to TRBJ2-5, with D hard to call. The ends were cut back, 1 base at V and 5 bases at J, with 17 bases in the middle. The germline V gene has CDR1 SGHAT and CDR2 FQNNGV. The CDR3 is made up of 16 amino acids. The CDR3 spells CASSLGVRKGSETQYF. The CDR3 bases are TGTGCCAGCAGCTTAGGGGTTCGCAAAGGCTCTGAGACCCAGTACTTC.

This clone was detected only once. This chain links TRBV7-9 with TRBJ2-1; 14 bases match TRBD2. V trimming: 1 base; J trimming: 4 bases; junction bases outside the gene matches: 3. Looked up from germline, CDR1 is SEHNR and CDR2 is FQNEAQ (reference sequence). The CDR3 is 17 residues long. In nucleotides, the CDR3 is TGTGCCAGCAGCTTAGGGAGACTAGCGGGAGGGTACAATGAGCAGTTCTTC. Its translation is CASSLGRLAGGYNEQFF.

This chain links TRBV9 with TRBJ2-7; TRBD2 might be the D (6 bases). The CDR3 is made up of 14 amino acids. Per the germline V gene, CDR1 is SGDLS and CDR2 is YYNGEE. Trimming removed 0 bases from V and 3 bases from J, with 10 bases in between. The CDR3 nucleotides read TGTGCCAGCAGCGTAGGCGGGGCCAACTACGAGCAGTACTTC. Translated: CASSVGGANYEQYF.

The chain carries TRBV27 and TRBJ1-1; D ambiguous. Germline CDR1 and CDR2: MNHEY and SMNVEV (reference sequence). The CDR3 spans 15 residues. V was pared by 2 bases and J by 1 base, with 11 bases between. CDR3: CASSLLLAPNTEAFF. The CDR3 nucleotides read TGTGCCAGCAGTTTACTCCTGGCCCCGAACACTGAAGCTTTCTTT.

This chain links TRBV7-2 with TRBJ1-1; the D gene is possibly TRBD1 (5 bases). This CDR3 spans 14 amino acids. The germline V and J ends were trimmed by 7 bases and 5 bases, with 17 bases remaining between them. Germline CDR1 SGHTA, CDR2 FQGNSA. CDR3 loop: CASKVTPPGTEAFF. The CDR3 region has the DNA TGTGCCAGCAAGGTAACCCCCCCAGGGACTGAAGCTTTCTTT.

The chain recombines TRBV2 with TRBJ1-1; 12 nucleotides align to TRBD1. The germline CDR1 and CDR2 sequences are SNHLY and FYNNEI. With 6 bases clipped from V and 4 bases from J, the junction kept 6 bases outside the gene matches. CDR3 size: 15 residues. For the CDR3, the DNA is TGTGCCAGCAGGCGGGACAGGGGGCTTGGCACTGAAGCTTTCTTT. Translation: CASRRDRGLGTEAFF.

This chain joins TRBV4-3 and TRBJ1-4, with D hard to call. The CDR3 runs to 10 residues. CDR1 is LGHNA and CDR2 is YSLEER in the germline V gene. The CDR3: CLRWSEKLFF. The CDR3 nucleotides read TGCCTGAGGTGGAGTGAAAAACTGTTTTTT.

The chain has TRBV18 and TRBJ1-2, with TRBD1 as a possible D gene (6 bases). V lost 4 bases to trimming and J lost 6 bases, with 15 bases between them. The CDR3 extends over 14 amino acids. In germline, CDR1 is KGHSH, CDR2 LQKENI. This CDR3 reads CASSLTEGGDGYTF. Here the CDR3 DNA reads TGTGCCAGCTCACTCACCGAGGGGGGTGATGGCTACACCTTC.

This chain uses TRBV7-6 with TRBJ2-1; D possibly corresponds to TRBD2 (6 bases). This CDR3 spans 16 amino acids. Trimming took off 2 bases at V and 7 bases at J, with 18 bases between the two ends. Germline lookup yields CDR1 SGHVS and CDR2 FNYEAQ. CDR3 DNA sequence: TGTGCCAGCAGCTTACGGCTGGAGGGATCGAGAAATGAGCAGTTCTTC. Its translation is CASSLRLEGSRNEQFF.

This chain links TRBV29-1 with TRBJ2-1; D is undetermined. V was trimmed by 2 bases and J by 10 bases, leaving 6 bases between them. The CDR3 sequence is 10 residues long. The germline V gene has CDR1 SQVTM and CDR2 ANQGSEA. CDR3 in amino acids: CSVELAEQFF. DNA of the CDR3: TGCAGCGTTGAATTGGCAGAGCAGTTCTTC.

This sequence joins TRBV10-2 and TRBJ1-5; D is perhaps TRBD1 (6 bases). V gave up 3 bases and J gave up 7 bases, with 13 bases separating them. Germline CDR1 reads WSHSY; CDR2 reads SAAADI. This CDR3 spans 14 amino acids. The CDR3 sequence: CASSDRTEQQPQHF. CDR3 bases: TGCGCCAGCAGTGACCGGACAGAGCAACAGCCCCAGCATTTT.